This entry is about one T cell receptor (beta chain). What it binds is unknown. Measured with immunoSEQ multiplex PCR; TCRdb has only the in-frame clones, and not every one. The data show over 100,000 clones, 90% to 95% seen once. There are 13 residues in the CDR3. J was trimmed by 3 bases and V by 6 bases; bases with no gene match: 5. Germline CDR1 and CDR2: GTSNPN and SVGIG (reference sequence). The sample is drawn from a study of T cells in pancreatic ductal adenocarcinoma. Study results and caveats: Blood clonality (around 0.066) did not differ significantly from tumor (about 0.112). Enrichment of CD45RO+ effector over naive T cells in tumors may bias clonality. Tumor samples had fewer productive templates and approximately 8-fold fewer unique clonotypes than blood.

The selected patients with pancreatic ductal adenocarcinoma had surgery but no neoadjuvant therapy. The sequence came from a human donor with pancreatic ductal adenocarcinoma. The chain is built from TRBV30 and TRBJ1-5; 7 bases map to TRBD1. The sequencing input was PBMCs. DNA for the CDR3: TGTGCCTGTAGGGGGCCCAACAATCAGCCCCAGCATTTT. As protein: CACRGPNNQPQHF.